This T cell receptor (beta chain) stems from a study of CD8 T cells in ankylosing spondylitis. CDR3 length equals 14 residues. Germline V gene data show CDR1 as SGHRS and CDR2 as YFSETQ. Trimming stripped 0 bases from V and 6 bases from J, with 11 bases between. Quantitative 5'-RACE with molecular barcodes generated TCR beta libraries. TCRdb called the 5' RACE reads again in MiXCR, with one record for every CDR3 protein. In the table there are about 750,000 distinct CDR3 sequences, 15% to 20% of which are singletons. This clonotype was seen only a few times. Antigen: not known. Notes on the study in general: Among TCR beta sequences, a motif of under ten highly homologous variants appeared characteristic of ankylosing spondylitis blood.

Specimen: blood, either unsorted or a sorted T cell fraction (not recorded which). This TCR came from a male donor with ankylosing spondylitis. The chain couples TRBV5-1 to TRBJ2-3, with unresolved D. The CDR3 DNA follows: TGCGCCAGCAGCTTGGACTTGGGAAGGGATACGCAGTATTTT. This translates into CASSLDLGRDTQYF.